These 23 T cell receptor beta chains came from one sample sequenced in a study of blood T cell repertoires in COVID-19. Sequencing was performed with immunoSEQ multiplex PCR; in TCRdb, only in-frame clones are kept and a portion is missing. Of 390,000 or so clones in the sample, 85% to 90% are singletons; the top ten hold around 6.3%. Sequenced: peripheral blood. These receptors were taken from a man aged 18 to 29 with active or convalescent COVID-19.

The chain carries TRBV15 and TRBJ2-3; 7 nucleotides line up with TRBD1. V lost 4 bases, J lost 3 bases, and 13 bases stayed unmatched. The CDR3 contains 17 residues. Per germline, CDR1 LNHNV and CDR2 YYDKDF (reference sequence). The CDR3 reads CATSTTSQGVVTDTQYF. The DNA of the CDR3 is TGTGCCACCAGCACAACTTCCCAGGGGGTGGTAACAGATACGCAGTATTTT.

This sequence joins TRBV6-2 or TRBV6-3 and TRBJ2-7; D is perhaps TRBD1 (6 bases). CDR1 is MNHEY, CDR2 SVGEGT, per germline. Trimming left V 4 bases short and J 6 bases short, with 13 bases between. The CDR3 sequence is 13 residues long. CDR3 residues: CASSWGQPLEQYF. In DNA, the CDR3 is TGTGCCAGCAGTTGGGGACAACCACTCGAGCAGTACTTC.

As for this clone: A read error may account for a junction end that differs from germline. This chain uses TRBV6-1 with TRBJ1-2, with a possible D match to TRBD1 (5 bases). The germline CDR1 and CDR2 sequences are MNHNS and SASEGT. This CDR3 spans 11 amino acids. The CDR3 coding sequence is TGTGCCAGCAGTCCGAGGGACTCCCGTATATTC. Its protein is CASSPRDSRIF.

The rearrangement uses TRBV11-2 and TRBJ1-1, with 8 bases that match TRBD1. Trimming took 4 bases from V and 0 from J; bases not matched to a gene: 4. Looked up from germline, CDR1 is SGHAT and CDR2 is FQNNGV. The CDR3 is 15 residues long. CDR3 in amino acids: CASSSRTGMNTEAFF. In nucleotides, the CDR3 is TGTGCCAGCAGCTCCAGGACAGGGATGAACACTGAAGCTTTCTTT. Full variable domain (remainder filled in from reference TRBV11-2 and TRBJ1-1): EAGVAQSPRYKIIEKRQSVAFWCNPISGHATLYWYQQILGQGPKLLIQFQNNGVVDDSQLPKDRFSAERLKGVDSTLKIQPAKLEDSAVYLCASSSRTGMNTEAFFGQGTRLTVV.

Notes on this clone: Relative to the germline gene, one junction end is altered; a read error may explain this. This chain connects TRBV2 to TRBJ2-1; 8 nucleotides match TRBD1. Germline loops: CDR1 SNHLY, CDR2 FYNNEI. This CDR3 is built from 16 residues. The CDR3 coding sequence is TGTGTCAGCAGTGAATACGGGACAGGTAGGACTAATGAGCAGTTCTTC. Translating it yields CVSSEYGTGRTNEQFF.

A single count supports this clone. The chain links TRBV2 to TRBJ1-1; TRBD1 matches at 7 bases. The CDR3 covers 14 residues. The V and J ends lost 6 bases and 1 base, in that order; junction bases with no gene match: 5. The V gene's germline CDR1 is SNHLY and CDR2 FYNNEI. DNA of the CDR3: TGTGCCAGCAGGAAGGGACAGCAGAACACTGAAGCTTTCTTT. It is translated as CASRKGQQNTEAFF.

The chain is built from TRBV15 and TRBJ2-1, with 9 positions matching TRBD1. The trim removed 5 bases at V and 5 bases at J, leaving 7 bases unmatched. Germline loops: CDR1 LNHNV, CDR2 YYDKDF (reference sequence). The CDR3 sequence is 15 residues long. The CDR3 DNA follows: TGTGCCACCAGCGTAGGACAGGGGAAGAACAATGAGCAGTTCTTC. This encodes CATSVGQGKNNEQFF.

V usage is TRBV28 and J usage is TRBJ1-4, with D perhaps TRBD1 (6 bases). V was trimmed by 2 bases and J by 6 bases, leaving 10 bases between them. CDR1 is MDHEN and CDR2 is SYDVKM in the germline V gene. CDR3 length: 14 residues. CDR3 nucleotides: TGTGCCAGCAGTTTAATTCGACAGGATGAAAAACTGTTTTTT. It specifies CASSLIRQDEKLFF.

The V call is TRBV7-2, the J call TRBJ1-5; D is possibly TRBD1 (5 bases). The germline V and J ends were trimmed by 5 bases and 5 bases, with 16 bases remaining between them. Germline loops: CDR1 SGHTA, CDR2 FQGNSA. The CDR3 length is 15 residues. The DNA for the CDR3 is TGTGCCAGCAGCATGGAGGCGGGGGTGGATCAGCCCCAGCATTTT. Translation: CASSMEAGVDQPQHF.

The gene calls are TRBV15 and TRBJ2-4, with 8 bases lining up with TRBD2. CDR3 length: 16 residues. Trimming at V came to 0 bases and at J to 7 bases, leaving 8 bases not matched to a gene. Germline assignment: CDR1 LNHNV and CDR2 YYDKDF (reference sequence). CDR3 nucleotide sequence: TGTGCCACCAGCAGAGATCGAACAGGCGGGGGGAACATTCAGTACTTC. Translated: CATSRDRTGGGNIQYF.

About this clone itself: A junction boundary mismatches the germline segment, possibly from a read error. The rearrangement links TRBV2 to TRBJ2-1; 8 bases align to TRBD2. CDR3 length: 13 amino acids. CDR1 SNHLY and CDR2 FYNNEI come from the germline V gene. The CDR3 region has the DNA TGTGCCAGCAGGGAAGGGCTAGCGGGTGAGCAGTTCTTC. Protein: CASREGLAGEQFF.

This chain uses TRBV14 with TRBJ1-1; D unclear. The V and J ends lost 4 bases and 4 bases respectively, with 22 bases between them. The germline CDR1 and CDR2 sequences are SGHDN and FVKESK. The CDR3 has 17 residues. The DNA for the CDR3 is TGTGCCAGCAGCCCGAATAGAGGGCTCTCCTCCGGCACTGAAGCTTTCTTT. Protein: CASSPNRGLSSGTEAFF.

CDR3 sequence (DNA): TGTGCCAGTAGTATAATAGCGGGAGGACGGAATGAGCAGTTCTTC. Translation: CASSIIAGGRNEQFF. This chain joins TRBV19 and TRBJ2-1; 10 bases agree with TRBD2. This CDR3 is built from 15 residues. J was trimmed by 7 bases and V by 2 bases; bases with no gene match: 5. In germline, CDR1 is LNHDA, CDR2 SQIVND (reference sequence).

The DNA of the CDR3 is TGTGCCAGCTCACCAATAGAATGGACAGCTAACACTGAAGCTTTCTTT. Its protein product is CASSPIEWTANTEAFF. This chain uses TRBV18 with TRBJ1-1; tentatively, D is TRBD1 (6 bases). Trimming took 2 bases from V and 2 from J, leaving 15 bases between them. Germline V CDR1 and CDR2: KGHSH, LQKENI. The CDR3 totals 16 residues.

The chain employs TRBV2 and TRBJ2-3, with D possibly being TRBD2 (5 bases). Germline CDR1 reads SNHLY; CDR2 reads FYNNEI. Trimming took 6 bases from V and 2 from J, leaving 12 bases between them. This CDR3 has 14 amino acids. CDR3 loop: CASREDHATDTQYF. CDR3 nucleotides: TGTGCCAGCAGGGAGGACCACGCCACAGATACGCAGTATTTT.

The V and J genes are TRBV11-1 and TRBJ2-7, with 8 bases identical to TRBD1. The V gene's germline CDR1 is SGHAT and CDR2 FQDESV (reference sequence). This CDR3 is built from 15 residues. Unmatched junction bases numbered 6, after V lost 2 bases and J lost 3 bases. CDR3 protein: CASSLSRGPYYEQYF. CDR3 nucleotide sequence: TGTGCCAGCAGCTTAAGCAGGGGGCCTTACTACGAGCAGTACTTC.

The chain uses TRBV10-3 and TRBJ1-3; D not certain. The CDR3 extends over 15 amino acids. The germline V gene encodes CDR1 ENHRY and CDR2 SYGVKD. V gave up 8 bases and J gave up 0 bases, with 14 bases separating them. The CDR3 region has the DNA TGTGCCATCCGACACCTCCCGAGCTCTGGAAACACCATATATTTT. Its protein product is CAIRHLPSSGNTIYF.

The V gene is TRBV9, the J gene TRBJ1-3, with 7 bases aligning to TRBD1. This CDR3 is 17 amino acids long. Germline loops: CDR1 SGDLS, CDR2 YYNGEE. V dropped 0 bases and J dropped 3; count of bases not matched to a gene: 9. The DNA for the CDR3 is TGTGCCAGCAGCGTAGCCCCAGGGGGATACGGTGGAAACACCATATATTTT. This gives the protein CASSVAPGGYGGNTIYF.

The chain uses TRBV5-1 and TRBJ1-6, with D maybe TRBD1 (6 bases). The V end lost 1 base, the J end lost 9 bases, and 14 bases lay between the germline ends. Germline V CDR1 and CDR2: SGHRS, YFSETQ. This CDR3 is 15 amino acids long. The DNA for the CDR3 is TGCGCCAGCAGCTTGTTGGGACAATCAAGTTCACCCCTCCACTTT. It codes for CASSLLGQSSSPLHF.

The gene calls are TRBV18 and TRBJ2-5; D perhaps matches TRBD2 (6 bases). This CDR3 comprises 14 residues. Germline V gene sequence: CDR1 KGHSH, CDR2 LQKENI. V lost 6 bases, J lost 2 bases, and 13 bases lay in between. CDR3 loop: CASSLSGMQETQYF. CDR3 bases: TGTGCCAGCTCTCTTAGCGGAATGCAAGAGACCCAGTACTTC. Complete variable domain (other parts from reference TRBV18 and TRBJ2-5): NAGVMQNPRHLVRRRGQEARLRCSPMKGHSHVYWYRQLPEEGLKFMVYLQKENIIDESGMPKERFSAEFPKEGPSILRIQQVVRGDSAAYFCASSLSGMQETQYFGPGTRLLVL.

In its sample, this clone was seen many times. The rearrangement joins TRBV9 to TRBJ2-1; TRBD2 matches at 9 bases. Germline V gene lookup returns CDR1 SGDLS and CDR2 YYNGEE. The CDR3 runs 15 residues. V lost 0 bases to trimming and J lost 5 bases; unmatched junction nucleotides: 3. The CDR3 DNA reads TGTGCCAGCAGCGTAGGGACTAGCGCAGACAATGAGCAGTTCTTC. It codes for CASSVGTSADNEQFF.

The chain joins TRBV9 to TRBJ1-2; D is possibly TRBD1 (5 bases). Germline-derived CDR1 and CDR2 are SGDLS and YYNGEE. V lost 7 bases to trimming and J lost 0 bases, with 19 bases between them. The CDR3 has 16 amino acids. The CDR3 spells CASGPGDHWANYGYTF. As DNA, the CDR3 is TGTGCCAGCGGCCCGGGGGATCATTGGGCTAACTATGGCTACACCTTC.

This clone came up once. The chain has TRBV4-3 and TRBJ2-2, with a possible D match to TRBD2 (5 bases). Germline CDR1 is LGHNA and CDR2 is YSLEER. This CDR3 contains 17 residues. V lost 1 base and J 2 bases, leaving 14 bases between the germline ends. The DNA for the CDR3 is TGCGCCAGCAGCCAAGCCACCGGACTTCCAAACACCGGGGAGCTGTTTTTT. Protein product: CASSQATGLPNTGELFF.